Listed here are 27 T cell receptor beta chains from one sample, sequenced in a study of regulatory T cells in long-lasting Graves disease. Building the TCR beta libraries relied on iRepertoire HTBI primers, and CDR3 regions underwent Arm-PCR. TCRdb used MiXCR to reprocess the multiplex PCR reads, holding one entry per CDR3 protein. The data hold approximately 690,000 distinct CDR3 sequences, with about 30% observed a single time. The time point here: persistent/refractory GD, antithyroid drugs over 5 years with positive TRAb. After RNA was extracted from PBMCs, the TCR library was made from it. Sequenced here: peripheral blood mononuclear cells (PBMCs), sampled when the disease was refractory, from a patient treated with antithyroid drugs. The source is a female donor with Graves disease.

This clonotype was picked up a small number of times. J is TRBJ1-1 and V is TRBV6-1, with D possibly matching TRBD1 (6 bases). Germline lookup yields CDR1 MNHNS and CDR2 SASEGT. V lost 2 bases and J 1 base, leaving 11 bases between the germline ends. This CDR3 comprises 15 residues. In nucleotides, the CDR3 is TGTGCCAGCAGTGAAACAGGGTCTGGGAACACTGAAGCTTTCTTT. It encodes CASSETGSGNTEAFF.

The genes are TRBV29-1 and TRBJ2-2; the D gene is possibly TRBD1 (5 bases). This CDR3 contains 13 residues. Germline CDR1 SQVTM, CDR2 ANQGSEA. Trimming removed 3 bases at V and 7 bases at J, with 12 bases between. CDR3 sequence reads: CSVESQGFGELFF. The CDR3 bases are TGCAGCGTTGAGAGTCAGGGCTTCGGGGAGCTGTTTTTT.

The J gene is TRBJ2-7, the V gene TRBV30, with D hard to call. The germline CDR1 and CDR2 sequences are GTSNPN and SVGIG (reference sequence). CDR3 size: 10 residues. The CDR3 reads CVYYDYEQYF. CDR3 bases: TGTGTCTATTACGACTACGAGCAGTACTTC.

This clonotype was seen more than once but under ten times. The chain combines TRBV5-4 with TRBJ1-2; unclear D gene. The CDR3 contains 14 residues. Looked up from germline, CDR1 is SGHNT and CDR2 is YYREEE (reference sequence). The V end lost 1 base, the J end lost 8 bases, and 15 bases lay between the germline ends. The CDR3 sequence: CASSLQDGGRGYTF. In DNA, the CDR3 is TGTGCCAGCAGCTTGCAGGACGGAGGGAGGGGCTACACCTTC.

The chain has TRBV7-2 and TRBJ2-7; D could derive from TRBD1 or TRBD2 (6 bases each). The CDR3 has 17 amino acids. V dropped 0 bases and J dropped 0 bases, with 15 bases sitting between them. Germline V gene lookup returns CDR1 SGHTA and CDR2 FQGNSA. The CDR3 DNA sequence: TGTGCCAGCAGCTTAGCCTTGGGGGGCAGGGTCTCCTACGAGCAGTACTTC. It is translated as CASSLALGGRVSYEQYF.

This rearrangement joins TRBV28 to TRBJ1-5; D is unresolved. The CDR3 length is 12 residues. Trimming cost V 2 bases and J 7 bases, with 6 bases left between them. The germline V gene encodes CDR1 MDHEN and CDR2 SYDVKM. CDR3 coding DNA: TGTGCCAGCAGTTTAGATATACAGCCCCAGCATTTT. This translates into CASSLDIQPQHF.

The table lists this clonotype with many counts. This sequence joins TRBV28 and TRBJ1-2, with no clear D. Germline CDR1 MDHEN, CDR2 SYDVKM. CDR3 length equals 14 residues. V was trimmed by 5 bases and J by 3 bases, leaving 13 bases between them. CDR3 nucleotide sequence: TGTGCCAGCAGTCTCGAGGATTGGGACTATGGCTACACCTTC. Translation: CASSLEDWDYGYTF.

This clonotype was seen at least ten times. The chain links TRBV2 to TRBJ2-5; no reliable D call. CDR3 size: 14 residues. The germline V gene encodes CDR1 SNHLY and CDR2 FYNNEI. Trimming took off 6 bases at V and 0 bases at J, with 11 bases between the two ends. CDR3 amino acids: CASSELTDQETQYF. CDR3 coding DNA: TGTGCCAGCAGCGAGTTGACGGACCAAGAGACCCAGTACTTC. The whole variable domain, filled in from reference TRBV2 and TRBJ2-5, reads EPEVTQTPSHQVTQMGQEVILRCVPISNHLYFYWYRQILGQKVEFLVSFYNNEISEKSEIFDDQFSVERPDGSNFTLKIRSTKLEDSAMYFCASSELTDQETQYFGPGTRLLVL.

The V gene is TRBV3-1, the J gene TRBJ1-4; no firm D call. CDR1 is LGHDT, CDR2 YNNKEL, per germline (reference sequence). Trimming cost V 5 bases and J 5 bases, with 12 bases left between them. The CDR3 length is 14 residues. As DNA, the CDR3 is TGTGCCAGCAGCTTCGGTGGAACCAATGAAAAACTGTTTTTT. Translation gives CASSFGGTNEKLFF.

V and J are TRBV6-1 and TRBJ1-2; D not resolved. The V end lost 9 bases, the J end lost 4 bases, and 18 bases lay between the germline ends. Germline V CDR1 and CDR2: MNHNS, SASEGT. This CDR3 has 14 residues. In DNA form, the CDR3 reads TGTGCCAGTCACACAAGAGGTGATGGCTATGGCTACACCTTC. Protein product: CASHTRGDGYGYTF.

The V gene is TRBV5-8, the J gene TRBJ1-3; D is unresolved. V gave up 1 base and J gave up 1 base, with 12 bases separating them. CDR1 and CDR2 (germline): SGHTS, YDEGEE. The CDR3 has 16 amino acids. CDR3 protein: CASSLIAKGSGNTIYF. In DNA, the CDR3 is TGTGCCAGCAGCTTGATAGCTAAAGGGTCTGGAAACACCATATATTTT.

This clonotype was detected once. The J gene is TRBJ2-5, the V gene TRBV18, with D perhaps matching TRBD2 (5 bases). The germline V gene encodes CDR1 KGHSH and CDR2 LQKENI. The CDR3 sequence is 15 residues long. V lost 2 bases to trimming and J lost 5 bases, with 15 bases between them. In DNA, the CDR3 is TGTGCCAGCTCACCAGGGGAGAGGGTACTTGAGACCCAGTACTTC. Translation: CASSPGERVLETQYF.

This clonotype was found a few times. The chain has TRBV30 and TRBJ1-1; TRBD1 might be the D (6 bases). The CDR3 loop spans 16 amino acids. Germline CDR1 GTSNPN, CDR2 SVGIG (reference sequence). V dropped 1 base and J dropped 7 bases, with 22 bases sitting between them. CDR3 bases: TGTGCCTGGAGTGGGAGTAGGGTTACAGGGTGGAGTGAAGCTTTCTTT. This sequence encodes CAWSGSRVTGWSEAFF. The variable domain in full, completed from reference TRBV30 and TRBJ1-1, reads SQTIHQWPATLVQPVGSPLSLECTVEGTSNPNLYWYRQAAGRGLQLLFYSVGIGQISSEVPQNLSASRPQDRQFILSSKKLLLSDSGFYLCAWSGSRVTGWSEAFFGQGTRLTVV.

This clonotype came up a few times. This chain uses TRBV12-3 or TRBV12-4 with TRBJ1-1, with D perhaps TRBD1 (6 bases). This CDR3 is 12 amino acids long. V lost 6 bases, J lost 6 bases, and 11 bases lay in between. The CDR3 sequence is CASRQQGPEAFF. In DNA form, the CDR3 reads TGTGCCAGCAGACAACAGGGACCTGAAGCTTTCTTT.

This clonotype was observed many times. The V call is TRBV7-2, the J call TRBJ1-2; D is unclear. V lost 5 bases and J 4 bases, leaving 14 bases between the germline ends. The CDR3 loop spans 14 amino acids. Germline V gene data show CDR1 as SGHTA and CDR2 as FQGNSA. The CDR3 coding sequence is TGTGCCAGCAGCCCCCGCAAGGGCGCCTATGGCTACACCTTC. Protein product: CASSPRKGAYGYTF.

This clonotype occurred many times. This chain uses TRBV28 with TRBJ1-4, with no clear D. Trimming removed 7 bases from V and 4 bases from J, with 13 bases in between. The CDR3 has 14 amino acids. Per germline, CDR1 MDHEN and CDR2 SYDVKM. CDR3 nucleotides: TGTGCCAGCACCCCGCCGGAGGTTAATGAAAAACTGTTTTTT. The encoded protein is CASTPPEVNEKLFF.

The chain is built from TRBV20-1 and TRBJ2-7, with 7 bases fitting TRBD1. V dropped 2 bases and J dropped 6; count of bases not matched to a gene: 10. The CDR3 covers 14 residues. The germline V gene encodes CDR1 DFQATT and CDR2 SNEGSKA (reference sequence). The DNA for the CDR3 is TGCAGTGCTAGACGGGACAGAATACGGGTCGAGCAGTACTTC. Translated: CSARRDRIRVEQYF.

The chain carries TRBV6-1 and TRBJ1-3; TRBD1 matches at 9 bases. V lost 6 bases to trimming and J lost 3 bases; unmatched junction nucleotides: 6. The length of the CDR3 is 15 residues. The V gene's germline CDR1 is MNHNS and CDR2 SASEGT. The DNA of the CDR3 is TGTGCCAGCAGGAAACAGGGGGCACTTGGAAACACCATATATTTT. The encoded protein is CASRKQGALGNTIYF.

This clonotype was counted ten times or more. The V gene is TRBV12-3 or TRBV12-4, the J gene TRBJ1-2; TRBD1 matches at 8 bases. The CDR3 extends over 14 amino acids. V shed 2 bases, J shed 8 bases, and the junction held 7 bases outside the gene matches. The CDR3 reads CASSLRDRTEGYTF. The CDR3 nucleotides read TGTGCCAGCAGTTTAAGGGACAGGACGGAGGGCTACACCTTC.

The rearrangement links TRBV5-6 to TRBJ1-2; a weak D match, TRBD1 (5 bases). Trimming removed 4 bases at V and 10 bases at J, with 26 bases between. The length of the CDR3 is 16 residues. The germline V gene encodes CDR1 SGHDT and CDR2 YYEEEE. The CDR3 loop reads CASSPSEGTRARDYTF. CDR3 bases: TGTGCCAGCAGCCCCAGTGAGGGCACCAGGGCTCGTGACTACACCTTC.

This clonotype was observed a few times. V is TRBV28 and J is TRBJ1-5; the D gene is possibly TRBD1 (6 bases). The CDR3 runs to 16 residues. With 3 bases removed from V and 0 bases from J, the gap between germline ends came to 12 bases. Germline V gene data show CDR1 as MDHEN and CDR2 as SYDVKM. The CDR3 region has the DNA TGTGCCAGCAGTTTTAGGACAGATGATAGCAATCAGCCCCAGCATTTT. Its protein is CASSFRTDDSNQPQHF.

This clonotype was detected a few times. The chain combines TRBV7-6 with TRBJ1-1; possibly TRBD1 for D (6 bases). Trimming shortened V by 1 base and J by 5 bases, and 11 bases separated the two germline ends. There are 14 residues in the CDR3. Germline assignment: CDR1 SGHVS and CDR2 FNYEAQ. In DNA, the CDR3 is TGTGCCAGCAGCTTAGAACCAGGGGTGACTGAAGCTTTCTTT. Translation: CASSLEPGVTEAFF.

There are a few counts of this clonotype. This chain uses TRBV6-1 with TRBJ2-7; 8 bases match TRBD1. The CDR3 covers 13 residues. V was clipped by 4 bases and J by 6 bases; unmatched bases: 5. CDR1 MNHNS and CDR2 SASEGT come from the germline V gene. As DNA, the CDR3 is TGTGCCAGCAGTGGGCAGGGGACAGGCGAGCAGTACTTC. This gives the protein CASSGQGTGEQYF.

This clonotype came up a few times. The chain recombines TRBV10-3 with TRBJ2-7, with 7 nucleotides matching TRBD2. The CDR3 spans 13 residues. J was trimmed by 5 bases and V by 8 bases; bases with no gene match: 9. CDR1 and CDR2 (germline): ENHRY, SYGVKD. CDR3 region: CAIRGDGSHEQYF. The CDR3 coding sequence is TGTGCCATCCGGGGGGACGGGAGTCACGAGCAGTACTTC.

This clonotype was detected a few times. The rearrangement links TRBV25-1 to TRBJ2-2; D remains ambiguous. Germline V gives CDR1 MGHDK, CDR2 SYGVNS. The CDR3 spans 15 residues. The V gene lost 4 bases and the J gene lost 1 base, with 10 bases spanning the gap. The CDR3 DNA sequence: TGTGCCAGCAGTGTTGGCGGCTTGAACACCGGGGAGCTGTTTTTT. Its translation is CASSVGGLNTGELFF.

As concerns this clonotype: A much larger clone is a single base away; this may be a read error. The CDR3 loop reads CASSRQGDVYNSPIHF. CDR3 in DNA: TGTGCCAGCAGTCGACAGGGCGATGTGTATAATTCACCCATCCACTTT. V is TRBV27 and J is TRBJ1-6; TRBD1 matches at 7 bases. Germline V lookup: CDR1 MNHEY, CDR2 SMNVEV (reference sequence). The CDR3 is 16 amino acids.

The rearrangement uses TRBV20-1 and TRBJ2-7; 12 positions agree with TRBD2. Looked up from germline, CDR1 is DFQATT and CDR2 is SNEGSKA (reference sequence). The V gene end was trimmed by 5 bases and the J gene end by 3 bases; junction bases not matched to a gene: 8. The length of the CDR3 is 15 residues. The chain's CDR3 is CSALGLAGILYEQYF. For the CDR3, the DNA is TGCAGTGCTCTAGGACTAGCGGGGATTCTCTACGAGCAGTACTTC.